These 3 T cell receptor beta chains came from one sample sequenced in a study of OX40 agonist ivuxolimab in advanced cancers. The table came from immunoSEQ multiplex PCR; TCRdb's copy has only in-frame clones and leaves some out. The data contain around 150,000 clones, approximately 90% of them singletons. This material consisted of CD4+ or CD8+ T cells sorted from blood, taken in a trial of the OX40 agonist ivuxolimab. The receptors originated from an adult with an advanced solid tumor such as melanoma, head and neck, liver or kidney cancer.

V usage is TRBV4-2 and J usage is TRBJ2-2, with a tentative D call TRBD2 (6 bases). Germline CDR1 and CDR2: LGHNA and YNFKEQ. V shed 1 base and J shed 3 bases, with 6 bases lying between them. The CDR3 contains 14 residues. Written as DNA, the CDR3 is TGTGCCAGCAGCCAAGGGGAGGACACCGGGGAGCTGTTTTTT. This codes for CASSQGEDTGELFF.

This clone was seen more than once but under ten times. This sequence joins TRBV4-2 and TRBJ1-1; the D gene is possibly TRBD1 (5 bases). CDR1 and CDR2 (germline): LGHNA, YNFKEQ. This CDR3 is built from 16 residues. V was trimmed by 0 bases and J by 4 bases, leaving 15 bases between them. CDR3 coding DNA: TGTGCCAGCAGCCAAGACTCGGCCGGGGGAAGCACTGAAGCTTTCTTT. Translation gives CASSQDSAGGSTEAFF.

The CDR3 here is CASSPDRGGGNTIYF. CDR3 coding DNA: TGTGCCAGCTCACCGGACAGGGGAGGCGGAAACACCATATATTTT. The gene calls are TRBV18 and TRBJ1-3; 9 positions match TRBD1. V gave up 3 bases and J gave up 4 bases; unmatched junction bases: 4. The CDR3 is 15 residues long. CDR1 is KGHSH, CDR2 LQKENI, per germline.